This TCR beta chain comes out of a study of T cells after yellow fever vaccination. For TCR, cDNA came from 5'RACE template switching, which added a universal primer site and UMIs. TCRdb reprocessed the 5' RACE reads via MiXCR and lists one record per CDR3 protein. Found here are about 580,000 distinct CDR3 sequences, approximately 16% of them singletons; the top ten hold 17%. This clonotype was seen more than once but under ten times. Material: PBMCs, obtained about 5 days after the first yellow fever vaccination. The sequence derives from a man aged 18 to 30 who received the YFV17D yellow fever vaccine.

The CDR3 DNA reads TGTGCCAGCAGCACCTACCCTGGCACTGAAGCTTTCTTT. It translates to CASSTYPGTEAFF. The chain is built from TRBV7-9 and TRBJ1-1; D call uncertain. The germline V gene encodes CDR1 SEHNR and CDR2 FQNEAQ (reference sequence). With 5 bases removed from V and 4 bases from J, the gap between germline ends came to 11 bases. The length of the CDR3 is 13 residues.